This is a list of T cell receptor beta chains from one sample in a study of T cell responses to AZD1222 COVID-19 vaccine. The data were produced by immunoSEQ multiplex PCR, yet TCRdb's version contains in-frame clones alone and is incomplete. The sample carries roughly 200,000 clones, around 93% recorded once. The starting material was peripheral blood, obtained on day 0 of MenACWY control vaccination. Source of these receptors: an adult in good health. Both conserved end residues are part of each CDR3. The order of the fields is J gene, clone size, V gene, D gene, CDR3 protein, CDR3 DNA. The D gene is left open where the match is weak. Expanded clones get a size class; other rows say once, few or many, or leave the size out.

TRBJ1-1 | - | TRBV29-1 | - | CSVELDTSTEAFF | TGCAGCGTTGAGTTGGACACCTCGACTGAAGCTTTCTTT
TRBJ2-1 | few | TRBV5-1 | - | CASSLAGGGRFNEQFF | TGCGCCAGCAGCTTGGCGGGCGGGGGCCGATTCAATGAGCAGTTCTTC
TRBJ2-7 | - | TRBV28 | TRBD1 | CASSRQGSFYEQYF | TGTGCCAGCAGTCGACAGGGTAGTTTCTACGAGCAGTACTTC
TRBJ2-1 | - | TRBV19 | TRBD1 | CASSLWDRTYNEQFF | TGTGCCAGTAGTCTCTGGGACAGGACCTACAATGAGCAGTTCTTC
TRBJ1-5 | - | TRBV30 | TRBD1 | CAWDRGSGNQPQHF | TGTGCCTGGGACAGGGGTTCGGGCAATCAGCCCCAGCATTTT
TRBJ1-1 | - | TRBV7-2 | - | CASSLRLRDTEAFF | TGTGCCAGCAGCTTACGTTTGAGGGACACTGAAGCTTTCTTT
TRBJ1-6 | - | TRBV2 | - | CASSQSRAPVGAPLHF | TGTGCCAGCAGCCAGAGCAGGGCGCCTGTGGGGGCACCCCTCCACTTT
TRBJ1-1 | - | TRBV5-1 | TRBD1 | CASSGRTGGGTEAFF | TGCGCCAGCAGCGGAAGAACAGGGGGCGGAACTGAAGCTTTCTTT
TRBJ2-1 | - | TRBV20-1 | - | CSVGREEQFF | TGCAGTGTGGGACGCGAGGAGCAGTTCTTC
TRBJ2-1 | - | TRBV4-3 | TRBD2 | CASRRAGGSYNEQFF | TGCGCCAGCAGGAGAGCGGGGGGCTCCTACAATGAGCAGTTCTTC
TRBJ1-2 | - | TRBV5-4 | - | CASSLAAGDGYTF | TGTGCCAGCAGCTTGGCGGCAGGGGATGGCTACACCTTC
TRBJ2-7 | once | TRBV3-1/TRBV3-2 | TRBD2 | CASSQDGGLAGSGEQYF | TGTGCCAGCAGCCAAGATGGGGGACTAGCGGGGTCGGGCGAGCAGTACTTC
TRBJ1-6 | - | TRBV20-1 | - | CSASRGGQNSPLHF | TGCAGTGCTAGTAGGGGAGGTCAAAATTCACCCCTCCACTTT
TRBJ2-1 | - | TRBV6-2/TRBV6-3 | TRBD2 | CASSNYGTSGIF | TGTGCCAGCAGTAATTATGGGACTAGCGGAATCTTC
TRBJ2-7 | - | TRBV28 | - | CASSSPYEQYF | TGTGCCAGCAGTTCACCCTACGAGCAGTACTTC
TRBJ2-7 | once | TRBV6-6 | TRBD2 | CASSYGGGAGNEQYF | TGTGCCAGCAGTTACGGCGGGGGGGCCGGGAACGAGCAGTACTTC
TRBJ2-5 | - | TRBV2 | - | CASSGTLPPQETQYF | TGTGCCAGCAGCGGGACTCTCCCTCCCCAAGAGACCCAGTACTTC
TRBJ2-7 | - | TRBV18 | - | CASSQYSAYEQYF | TGTGCCAGCTCACAATACAGCGCCTACGAGCAGTACTTC
TRBJ2-7 | - | TRBV30 | TRBD2 | CAWSSRGGSYEQYF | TGTGCCTGGAGTTCGCGGGGGGGGTCGTACGAGCAGTACTTC
TRBJ2-5 | few | TRBV7-8 | - | CASSRTSSGETQYF | TGTGCCAGCAGCCGTACGTCATCAGGGGAGACCCAGTACTTC
TRBJ1-1 | - | TRBV18 | - | CASSPPIGTEAFF | TGTGCCAGCTCGCCACCAATCGGCACTGAAGCTTTCTTT
TRBJ2-5 | - | TRBV14 | TRBD2 | CASSQRLAGGERQETQYF | TGTGCCAGCAGCCAGCGACTAGCGGGGGGAGAGAGGCAAGAGACCCAGTACTTC
TRBJ2-3 | - | TRBV3-1/TRBV3-2 | - | CASSPRRSDTQYF | TGTGCCAGCAGCCCACGAAGGTCCGATACGCAGTATTTT
TRBJ1-5 | - | TRBV6-5 | TRBD1 | CASSRTGYSNQPQHF | TGTGCCAGCAGTAGGACAGGTTATAGCAATCAGCCCCAGCATTTT
TRBJ2-6 | - | TRBV7-9 | - | CASSSGRTVTPGANVLTF | TGTGCCAGCAGCTCCGGCCGGACGGTAACCCCTGGGGCCAACGTCCTGACTTTC
TRBJ1-2 | - | TRBV7-9 | TRBD1 | CASSLADRLYGYTF | TGTGCCAGCAGCTTAGCGGACAGGCTGTATGGCTACACCTTC
TRBJ1-2 | - | TRBV3-1/TRBV3-2 | TRBD1 | CASSPGTGGFGYTF | TGTGCCAGCAGCCCCGGGACAGGGGGCTTTGGCTACACCTTC
TRBJ2-5 | - | TRBV19 | - | CASSIQGETQYF | TGTGCCAGTAGTATACAGGGGGAGACCCAGTACTTC
TRBJ2-1 | - | TRBV18 | TRBD1 | CASSLGQGPYNEQFF | TGTGCCAGCTCATTAGGACAGGGGCCGTACAATGAGCAGTTCTTC
TRBJ2-2 | - | TRBV6-5 | TRBD1 | CASRRQGARPGELFF | TGTGCCAGCAGGCGACAGGGGGCCCGTCCCGGGGAGCTGTTTTTT
TRBJ2-7 | - | TRBV25-1 | TRBD1 | CASSEGQVGRYF | TGTGCCAGCAGTGAGGGACAGGTCGGTCGATACTTC
TRBJ2-7 | - | TRBV5-5 | - | CASIPQAGSYEQYF | TGTGCCAGCATCCCACAGGCAGGATCCTACGAGCAGTACTTC
TRBJ1-2 | - | TRBV7-2 | - | CASSLAAGPDYGYTF | TGTGCCAGCAGCTTAGCAGCAGGGCCTGACTATGGCTACACCTTC
TRBJ1-5 | - | TRBV28 | - | CASSRDSLAEPQHF | TGTGCCAGCAGTCGCGACTCTCTTGCAGAGCCCCAGCATTTT
TRBJ1-5 | - | TRBV4-1 | TRBD1 | CASSQDPTGNNQPQHF | TGCGCCAGCAGCCAAGACCCGACAGGGAACAATCAGCCCCAGCATTTT
TRBJ1-1 | - | TRBV2 | - | CASYFTTTEAFF | TGTGCCAGCTATTTCACGACAACTGAAGCTTTCTTT
TRBJ1-5 | few | TRBV12-5 | - | CASTRISNQPQHF | TGTGCCTCGACGAGAATTAGCAATCAGCCCCAGCATTTT
TRBJ2-7 | few | TRBV7-9 | TRBD1 | CASSYTGGDEQYF | TGTGCCAGCAGTTATACAGGGGGCGACGAGCAGTACTTC
TRBJ2-7 | once | TRBV2 | - | CARGGDSYEQYF | TGTGCCAGGGGGGGAGACTCCTACGAGCAGTACTTC
TRBJ2-3 | - | TRBV7-9 | TRBD2 | CASSPGTSGGVDTQYF | TGTGCCAGCAGCCCAGGGACTAGCGGGGGAGTAGATACGCAGTATTTT
TRBJ1-1 | - | TRBV20-1 | - | CSASRNTEAFF | TGCAGTGCTAGCCGGAACACTGAAGCTTTCTTT
TRBJ1-4 | once | TRBV28 | - | CASSSTRGPTNEKLFF | TGTGCCAGCAGCTCAACCCGGGGACCGACTAATGAAAAACTGTTTTTT
TRBJ1-2 | - | TRBV28 | - | CASRPDRSLGYGYTF | TGTGCCAGCAGACCCGACCGTTCCTTAGGCTATGGCTACACCTTC
TRBJ1-2 | few | TRBV12-3/TRBV12-4 | - | CASSLGWGSGYTF | TGTGCCAGCAGCCTAGGTTGGGGGAGCGGCTACACCTTC
TRBJ1-2 | - | TRBV19 | - | CASSIPPYGYTF | TGTGCCAGTAGTATCCCGCCCTATGGCTACACCTTC
TRBJ1-5 | - | TRBV6-1 | - | CASSEDGQRRQPQHF | TGTGCCAGCAGTGAGGATGGACAGAGGCGCCAGCCCCAGCATTTT
TRBJ2-7 | - | TRBV6-4 | TRBD1 | CASSDSGRGRIGFYEQYF | TGTGCCAGCAGTGACTCGGGCAGGGGGCGCATAGGGTTCTACGAGCAGTACTTC
TRBJ2-2 | - | TRBV5-4 | TRBD2 | CASRKTRGGAPGELFF | TGTGCCAGCAGGAAAACTCGCGGGGGGGCCCCCGGGGAGCTGTTTTTT
TRBJ2-1 | - | TRBV12-3/TRBV12-4 | TRBD1 | CASRRTGGDEQFF | TGTGCCAGCAGGCGGACAGGGGGGGATGAGCAGTTCTTC
TRBJ1-6 | - | TRBV25-1 | - | CASSETTYNSPLHF | TGTGCCAGCAGTGAGACAACTTATAATTCACCCCTCCACTTT
TRBJ1-2 | - | TRBV12-3/TRBV12-4 | - | CASVGGRGYGYTF | TGTGCCAGTGTAGGGGGAAGGGGGTATGGCTACACCTTC